This TCR beta chain emerged from a study of T cells after yellow fever vaccination. In TCRdb, the 5' RACE reads were re-called with MiXCR into one record per CDR3 protein. The table records tens of thousands of distinct CDR3 sequences, approximately 7.5% of them present only once. The CDR3 totals 14 residues. Germline V CDR1 and CDR2: SGHTA, FQGTGA. V was pared by 2 bases and J by 2 bases, with 8 bases between. Only one count was recorded for this clonotype. The sample was CD8+ T cells sorted from PBMCs, taken on the day of the yellow fever booster vaccination. V and J are TRBV7-3 and TRBJ2-3, with D possibly matching TRBD1 (5 bases). This clonotype was sampled from a man in his thirties or forties who received the YFV17D yellow fever vaccine. The CDR3 coding sequence is TGTGCCAGCAGCTTAGGGGCGTTCACAGATACGCAGTATTTT. This sequence encodes CASSLGAFTDTQYF.